This TCR beta chain originates from a study of cytomegalovirus exposure and HLA in healthy donors (dated by TCRdb to the late 2010s). For context, the study as a whole: The 666 repertoires of the first cohort and the roughly 120 validation repertoires were produced on the same platform, according to a later analysis. The study aimed to test whether cataloging public T cell receptors could reveal signatures of past pathogen exposure. Along with the approximately 670-subject first cohort, a separate validation cohort of around 120 different subjects was used. High-throughput TCR immunosequencing, statistical association of individual TCRs with disease status, and machine learning were combined to predict cytomegalovirus infection status.

The CDR3 holds 16 amino acids from the cysteine to the phenylalanine. Only the CDR3 region is kept as DNA, spanning 48 bases read in frame from base 1. Sequences WSHSY (CDR1) and SAAADI (CDR2) are obtained from the germline V gene. Deletion took 3 bases off V and 6 bases off J, with a span of 18 bases between the germline ends. This clone was counted a single time. It lacks a known antigen. No base quality information exists; no much larger clone differs at one position. General findings and caveats noted by the study authors: The study listed 164 TCR beta chains as associated with cytomegalovirus. The classifier was reported to diagnose cytomegalovirus status with high specificity and sensitivity in both the original and validation cohorts. In vitro tests confirmed that a few of the cytomegalovirus-associated TCR beta chains recognize cytomegalovirus antigens. A later analysis had no HLA typing for the validation cohort, so co-occurrence there was scored across all 130 or so repertoires. The authors suggested that the approach could potentially be generalized to other disease states and immunological phenotypes. While some public TCRs were present in many individuals, most TCR sequences turned up only very rarely across donors. A later analysis found that TCRs clustered in the first cohort also tended to co-occur in the 130 or so validation repertoires, with approximately 93% of cluster scores above 0.

The library was generated by the immunoSEQ multiplex PCR assay. As for the authors' bioinformatics: A statistical classification framework was developed to diagnose cytomegalovirus status using the catalog of TCR beta chain sequences. What TCRdb holds here is the immuneACCESS table cut down to in-frame rearrangements. Part of the clones is not present; checked against another copy, under half of the missing clones reflect an unresolved V gene, and the others are unexplained. That table gives V, J and clone size, and the DNA gave D and trimming. Within this sample are some 170,000 clones, with approximately 86% of them counted one time only. The leading ten clones occupy 2% to 2.5% of the sample. The donors were included in the validation cohort of roughly 130 subjects, a group kept apart from the roughly 670-subject first cohort.

The chain employs TRBV10-2 and TRBJ1-5, with a tentative D gene TRBD1 over 5 matching bases. Sequences were obtained from PBMCs. This sequence originates from a woman aged 18-30 years in good health and CMV-seronegative. The nucleotide sequence reads TGCGCCAGCAGTGACCCGAGGTGGCAGGGAGGTCAGCCCCAGCATTTT. It specifies CASSDPRWQGGQPQHF.